This T cell receptor beta chain came from a study of T cells after yellow fever vaccination. TCRdb re-called the 5' RACE reads with MiXCR, one entry per CDR3 protein. This table has some 250,000 distinct CDR3 sequences, more than 3.5% appearing once. V shed 5 bases, J shed 0 bases, and the junction held 16 bases outside the gene matches. CDR3 size: 19 residues. The source of this sequence is a man aged 18 to 35 who received the YFV17D yellow fever vaccine. The sequencing used PBMCs, collected 15 days after the yellow fever booster vaccination. The chain combines TRBV12-3 or TRBV12-4 with TRBJ1-1; 9 positions match TRBD1. The chain's CDR3 is CASSHTTGTGTNVNTEAFF. CDR3 DNA sequence: TGTGCCAGCAGTCACACCACCGGGACAGGGACAAATGTGAACACTGAAGCTTTCTTT.